Presented here are 30 T cell receptor beta chains from one specimen sequenced in a study of shared clonotypes between healthy human individuals. The protocol was immunoSEQ multiplex PCR, while the TCRdb copy is restricted to in-frame clones and leaves out a portion. Among over a million clones listed, about 75% were seen once. The source material was memory CD4+ T cells sorted from blood. Documented subset: CD45RA-negative fraction. Source of these receptors: a man between 18 and 35 years old in good health.

A single count supports this clone. This sequence joins TRBV5-1 and TRBJ1-6; 8 bases align to TRBD1. Trimming at V came to 5 bases and at J to 7 bases, leaving 8 bases not matched to a gene. This CDR3 has 15 amino acids. Looked up from germline, CDR1 is SGHRS and CDR2 is YFSETQ. The CDR3 loop reads CASSRTQGENSPLHF. For the CDR3, the DNA is TGCGCCAGCAGTCGAACACAGGGGGAGAATTCACCCCTCCACTTT.

The V gene is TRBV9, the J gene TRBJ1-2; D is possibly TRBD1 (6 bases). This CDR3 comprises 16 residues. The germline V gene has CDR1 SGDLS and CDR2 YYNGEE. V was cut by 3 bases and J by 5 bases, with 20 bases left in between. CDR3 in DNA: TGTGCCAGCAGCGCTAGCGGGGGGGACATCGGATATGGCTACACCTTC. This translates into CASSASGGDIGYGYTF.

The rearrangement joins TRBV18 to TRBJ2-1; D call uncertain. Germline V gene lookup returns CDR1 KGHSH and CDR2 LQKENI. This CDR3 comprises 17 residues. The V and J ends lost 3 bases and 2 bases respectively, with 17 bases between them. In nucleotides, the CDR3 is TGTGCCAGCTCACCCCGACCTTTGGGCCCTACCTACAATGAGCAGTTCTTC. It encodes CASSPRPLGPTYNEQFF. Full variable domain (missing parts from reference TRBV18 and TRBJ2-1): NAGVMQNPRHLVRRRGQEARLRCSPMKGHSHVYWYRQLPEEGLKFMVYLQKENIIDESGMPKERFSAEFPKEGPSILRIQQVVRGDSAAYFCASSPRPLGPTYNEQFFGPGTRLTVL.

V and J are TRBV4-3 and TRBJ1-1; no definite D call. The V end was cut by 0 bases, the J end by 0 bases, with 11 bases between. CDR1 is LGHNA, CDR2 YSLEER, per germline. The CDR3 runs to 16 residues. DNA for the CDR3: TGCGCCAGCAGCCAAGATTGGTCCGCGGTGAACACTGAAGCTTTCTTT. It translates to CASSQDWSAVNTEAFF.

This clone was picked up a small number of times. The chain recombines TRBV6-1 with TRBJ2-1; D is unresolved. The CDR3 covers 14 residues. Germline V gives CDR1 MNHNS, CDR2 SASEGT. V lost 5 bases and J lost 4, with 12 bases in between. The CDR3 loop is CASSPAGGYNEQFF. CDR3 sequence (DNA): TGTGCCAGCAGTCCCGCAGGCGGTTACAATGAGCAGTTCTTC.

This chain links TRBV21-1 with TRBJ2-2; no DNA check was done on the table's D call, TRBD1. TRBV21-1 is given as a pseudogene. The CDR3 runs to 17 residues. CDR3 sequence (DNA): TGTGCCAGCAGCAAAGGAGATGGCAGGGCGGTAGCCGGGGAGCTGTTTTTT. Amino acid sequence: CASSKGDGRAVAGELFF.

The chain recombines TRBV6-6 with TRBJ2-1; TRBD2 agrees at 8 bases. In germline, CDR1 is MNHNY, CDR2 SVGAGI (reference sequence). J gave up 9 bases and V 6 bases, and 13 bases lay outside the gene matches. This CDR3 is 15 amino acids long. CDR3 region: CASRTAVAGGGEQFF. For the CDR3, the DNA is TGTGCCAGCAGAACCGCAGTGGCGGGAGGAGGTGAGCAGTTCTTC.

The chain employs TRBV13 and TRBJ1-2; TRBD1 matches at 9 bases. In germline, CDR1 is PRHDT, CDR2 FYEKMQ (reference sequence). The CDR3 extends over 15 amino acids. Trimming cost V 0 bases and J 5 bases; bases outside gene matches: 4. As DNA, the CDR3 is TGTGCCAGCAGCTTAGGGGGACAGGGCCTTTATGGCTACACCTTC. Its protein product is CASSLGGQGLYGYTF.

A note on this clone: The identical CDR3 is also encoded by other nucleotide sequences in the sample. J is TRBJ2-7 and V is TRBV18; D is possibly TRBD1 or TRBD2 (5 bases each). Germline values: CDR1 KGHSH, CDR2 LQKENI. Trimming took 3 bases from V and 1 from J, leaving 10 bases between them. This CDR3 spans 14 amino acids. The CDR3: CASSPGTESYEQYF. In DNA, the CDR3 is TGTGCCAGCTCACCTGGGACCGAGTCCTACGAGCAGTACTTC.

This clone was found a few times. The rearrangement links TRBV6-1 to TRBJ2-7; 10 bases align to TRBD1. Germline CDR1 is MNHNS and CDR2 is SASEGT. The CDR3 consists of 13 residues. Trimming removed 5 bases from V and 8 bases from J; junction bases left unmatched: 6. The CDR3 region is CASSQDRGRKQYF. In DNA form, the CDR3 reads TGTGCCAGCAGTCAGGACAGGGGGAGAAAGCAGTACTTC.

V is TRBV19 and J is TRBJ2-7; 8 bases align to TRBD2. This CDR3 comprises 13 residues. CDR1 is LNHDA and CDR2 is SQIVND in the germline V gene (reference sequence). With V trimmed by 11 bases and J by 0 bases, 6 bases remained unmatched. CDR3 DNA sequence: TGTGCCTCCAGCGGGGGCATCTCCTACGAGCAGTACTTC. Its protein product is CASSGGISYEQYF.

The CDR3 DNA is TGTGCCAGCAGCTTAGGGGTCACAGGGACTGAAGCTTTCTTT. Encoded protein: CASSLGVTGTEAFF. The chain joins TRBV11-2 to TRBJ1-1, with D perhaps TRBD1 (6 bases). With 1 base removed from V and 5 bases from J, the gap between germline ends came to 11 bases. Germline CDR1 reads SGHAT; CDR2 reads FQNNGV. CDR3 length: 14 amino acids.

The table lists this clone with a count of one. The J gene is TRBJ2-7, the V gene TRBV27; tentative D call: TRBD2 (5 bases). CDR3 length equals 16 residues. Trimming left V 1 base short and J 0 bases short, with 13 bases between. Per the germline V gene, CDR1 is MNHEY and CDR2 is SMNVEV (reference sequence). The CDR3 DNA follows: TGTGCCAGCAGTTTATGGGAGCGCGTGTTCTCCTACGAGCAGTACTTC. It is translated as CASSLWERVFSYEQYF.

The CDR3 is CASSKLIRGLPEAFF. CDR3 bases: TGTGCCAGCAGCAAACTGATAAGGGGACTGCCTGAAGCTTTCTTT. The V gene is TRBV21-1, the J gene TRBJ1-1. TRBV21-1 is a documented pseudogene. The CDR3 spans 15 residues.

CDR3 sequence: CARSLMGVNTEAFF. The CDR3 region has the DNA TGTGCCAGAAGCTTGATGGGGGTGAACACTGAAGCTTTCTTT. The V gene is TRBV5-3, the J gene TRBJ1-1, with D perhaps TRBD1 (5 bases). TRBV5-3 is labeled an ORF, and its function is uncertain. The CDR3 sequence is 14 residues long. The germline V and J ends were trimmed by 1 base and 0 bases, with 7 bases remaining between them.

This clone was seen only once. The chain has TRBV28 and TRBJ2-3; no firm D call. CDR3 length: 12 amino acids. V lost 7 bases to trimming and J lost 2 bases, with 7 bases between them. Germline lookup yields CDR1 MDHEN and CDR2 SYDVKM. The chain's CDR3 is CASTTDTDTQYF. CDR3 bases: TGTGCCAGCACTACAGACACAGATACGCAGTATTTT.

The CDR3 region is CASSERGLDRGEKLFF. The CDR3 DNA sequence: TGTGCCAGCAGTGAAAGGGGGCTTGACCGGGGTGAAAAACTGTTTTTT. J is TRBJ1-4 and V is TRBV2, with 7 bases that match TRBD1. With 2 bases clipped from V and 7 bases from J, the junction kept 10 bases outside the gene matches. Germline V gene sequence: CDR1 SNHLY, CDR2 FYNNEI. There are 16 residues in the CDR3.

V and J are TRBV13 and TRBJ1-3; D gene ambiguous. The CDR3 has 14 amino acids. V was clipped by 4 bases and J by 2 bases, with 9 bases between them. Per germline, CDR1 PRHDT and CDR2 FYEKMQ (reference sequence). The CDR3, as DNA: TGTGCCAGCAGCTCATTTGAAACTGGAAACACCATATATTTT. It encodes CASSSFETGNTIYF.

This chain's CDR3 is CASSVDVTGELFF. CDR3 in DNA: TGTGCCAGCAGCGTAGATGTAACCGGGGAGCTGTTTTTT. The chain is built from TRBV9 and TRBJ2-2; D call uncertain. The V end was cut by 0 bases, the J end by 5 bases, with 5 bases between. CDR3 length: 13 residues. Germline CDR1 reads SGDLS; CDR2 reads YYNGEE.

This clone appeared a few times. The chain uses TRBV6-5 and TRBJ2-6, with D tentatively TRBD1 (5 bases). V was cut by 5 bases and J by 0 bases, with 8 bases left in between. CDR3 length equals 15 residues. Germline V gene data show CDR1 as MNHEY and CDR2 as SVGAGI. For the CDR3, the DNA is TGTGCCAGCAGTCTGGACAACTCTGGGGCCAACGTCCTGACTTTC. Translated, it gives CASSLDNSGANVLTF.

V and J are TRBV5-5 and TRBJ1-4, with 9 bases that match TRBD1. This CDR3 region has 14 residues. Germline V CDR1 and CDR2: SGHKS, YYEKEE (reference sequence). V lost 4 bases and J lost 8; bases outside the gene matches: 6. CDR3 DNA: TGTGCCAGCAGCATACAGGGGGCGCGCGAAAAACTGTTTTTT. It specifies CASSIQGAREKLFF. The whole variable domain, filled in from reference TRBV5-5 and TRBJ1-4, reads DAGVTQSPTHLIKTRGQQVTLRCSPISGHKSVSWYQQVLGQGPQFIFQYYEKEERGRGNFPDRFSARQFPNYSSELNVNALLLGDSALYLCASSIQGAREKLFFGSGTQLSVL.

This chain connects TRBV30 to TRBJ1-2; D ambiguous. Trimming removed 7 bases at V and 8 bases at J, with 8 bases between. Germline assignment: CDR1 GTSNPN and CDR2 SVGIG (reference sequence). The CDR3 loop spans 9 amino acids. CDR3 sequence reads: CASQAGYTF. The CDR3 DNA is TGTGCCTCCCAGGCGGGCTACACCTTC.

This clone came up a few times. CDR3 DNA: TGCGCCAGCAGGCAGCCGGGACAGCCTTCCTACGAGCAGTACTTC. Amino acid sequence: CASRQPGQPSYEQYF. The chain has TRBV5-1 and TRBJ2-7; the match to TRBD1 covers 7 bases. Germline CDR1 is SGHRS and CDR2 is YFSETQ. CDR3 size: 15 residues. The V and J ends lost 5 bases and 1 base, in that order; junction bases with no gene match: 9.

CDR3 nucleotides: TGTGCCAGCAGCTTAGGCAGGGGAGGCACCACTAATGAAAAACTGTTTTTT. Amino acids: CASSLGRGGTTNEKLFF. The chain recombines TRBV7-9 with TRBJ1-4, with a possible D match to TRBD1 (6 bases). The germline V gene has CDR1 SEHNR and CDR2 FQNEAQ (reference sequence). Trimming cost V 1 base and J 2 bases, with 14 bases left between them. This CDR3 has 17 residues.

This clone appeared once. V usage is TRBV19 and J usage is TRBJ1-4; no clear D. The CDR3 has 13 residues. Trimming took off 3 bases at V and 11 bases at J, with 13 bases between the two ends. CDR1 is LNHDA and CDR2 is SQIVND in the germline V gene (reference sequence). As DNA, the CDR3 is TGTGCCAGTAGTATCTGGAATTTCGGGAAACTGTTTTTT. The encoded protein is CASSIWNFGKLFF.

The V and J genes are TRBV2 and TRBJ2-1; 9 nucleotides align to TRBD2. With V trimmed by 4 bases and J by 2 bases, 3 bases remained unmatched. This CDR3 is 15 amino acids long. The germline V gene has CDR1 SNHLY and CDR2 FYNNEI. The CDR3, as DNA: TGTGCCAGCAGTGCCCAGCGGGGGGCCTACAATGAGCAGTTCTTC. Translated, it gives CASSAQRGAYNEQFF.

The chain has TRBV29-1 and TRBJ2-7; TRBD1 matches at 11 bases. The junction had 2 bases not matched to a gene; V was cut back by 7 bases and J by 3 bases. This CDR3 spans 12 amino acids. The germline V gene encodes CDR1 SQVTM and CDR2 ANQGSEA. The CDR3 nucleotides read TGCAGCGCCGGGACAGGGGGCTACGAGCAGTACTTC. Protein: CSAGTGGYEQYF.

The chain employs TRBV9 and TRBJ2-6, with 11 bases aligning to TRBD1. After removal of 3 bases from V and 7 bases from J, the junction contained 3 bases not matched to a gene. The CDR3 has 15 residues. Germline V gene data show CDR1 as SGDLS and CDR2 as YYNGEE. CDR3 amino acids: CASSAGQGVANVLTF. The CDR3, as DNA: TGTGCCAGCAGCGCGGGACAGGGGGTCGCCAACGTCCTGACTTTC.

V and J are TRBV15 and TRBJ2-5; TRBD2 is a possible D gene (7 bases). V lost 1 base and J lost 4, with 13 bases in between. Germline V lookup: CDR1 LNHNV, CDR2 YYDKDF (reference sequence). The CDR3 is 15 residues long. As DNA, the CDR3 is TGTGCCACCAGCAGAGTGGGGGGGCAAGCAGAGACCCAGTACTTC. Residues: CATSRVGGQAETQYF.

This clone was recorded at least ten times. This chain connects TRBV27 to TRBJ1-6; a possible D gene is TRBD1 (5 bases). Between the trimmed V and J ends, which lost 5 bases and 7 bases, there was a span of 15 bases. This CDR3 has 15 amino acids. Germline V lookup: CDR1 MNHEY, CDR2 SMNVEV (reference sequence). The CDR3 bases are TGTGCCAGCAGTCCCACCGGACACAGAAATTCACCCCTCCACTTT. It yields the protein CASSPTGHRNSPLHF.